This T cell receptor beta chain came from a study of T cells after yellow fever vaccination. Study overall: The authors prepared low-cell-number fractions using SMART-Seq v4 Ultra Low Input. Notes on the study in general: CD4 and CD8 compartments shared a small share of clonotypes.

Generation of TCR cDNA used 5'RACE template switching (which added a universal primer site and UMIs). From the 5' RACE reads, TCRdb called clonotypes with MiXCR, one entry per CDR3 protein. The sample includes roughly 120,000 distinct CDR3 sequences, 7.4% of them seen just once. This clonotype was detected ten times or more. Its antigen is not known. With V trimmed by 2 bases and J by 3 bases, 9 bases remained unmatched. In germline, CDR1 is SGHDT, CDR2 YYEEEE. The CDR3 loop spans 16 amino acids. This TCR was recovered from a man in his late teens or twenties who received the YFV17D yellow fever vaccine. This chain links TRBV5-6 with TRBJ2-3, with 7 bases that match TRBD2. The sequencing used CD4+ T cells sorted from PBMCs, collected more than 8 days after the first yellow fever vaccination. CDR3 DNA: TGTGCCAGCAGCTTCCGAGTCGCGGGGGATACAGATACGCAGTATTTT. This encodes CASSFRVAGDTDTQYF. Using reference TRBV5-6 and TRBJ2-3 for the parts outside the CDR3, the full variable domain is DAGVTQSPTHLIKTRGQQVTLRCSPKSGHDTVSWYQQALGQGPQFIFQYYEEEERQRGNFPDRFSGHQFPNYSSELNVNALLLGDSALYLCASSFRVAGDTDTQYFGPGTRLTVL.